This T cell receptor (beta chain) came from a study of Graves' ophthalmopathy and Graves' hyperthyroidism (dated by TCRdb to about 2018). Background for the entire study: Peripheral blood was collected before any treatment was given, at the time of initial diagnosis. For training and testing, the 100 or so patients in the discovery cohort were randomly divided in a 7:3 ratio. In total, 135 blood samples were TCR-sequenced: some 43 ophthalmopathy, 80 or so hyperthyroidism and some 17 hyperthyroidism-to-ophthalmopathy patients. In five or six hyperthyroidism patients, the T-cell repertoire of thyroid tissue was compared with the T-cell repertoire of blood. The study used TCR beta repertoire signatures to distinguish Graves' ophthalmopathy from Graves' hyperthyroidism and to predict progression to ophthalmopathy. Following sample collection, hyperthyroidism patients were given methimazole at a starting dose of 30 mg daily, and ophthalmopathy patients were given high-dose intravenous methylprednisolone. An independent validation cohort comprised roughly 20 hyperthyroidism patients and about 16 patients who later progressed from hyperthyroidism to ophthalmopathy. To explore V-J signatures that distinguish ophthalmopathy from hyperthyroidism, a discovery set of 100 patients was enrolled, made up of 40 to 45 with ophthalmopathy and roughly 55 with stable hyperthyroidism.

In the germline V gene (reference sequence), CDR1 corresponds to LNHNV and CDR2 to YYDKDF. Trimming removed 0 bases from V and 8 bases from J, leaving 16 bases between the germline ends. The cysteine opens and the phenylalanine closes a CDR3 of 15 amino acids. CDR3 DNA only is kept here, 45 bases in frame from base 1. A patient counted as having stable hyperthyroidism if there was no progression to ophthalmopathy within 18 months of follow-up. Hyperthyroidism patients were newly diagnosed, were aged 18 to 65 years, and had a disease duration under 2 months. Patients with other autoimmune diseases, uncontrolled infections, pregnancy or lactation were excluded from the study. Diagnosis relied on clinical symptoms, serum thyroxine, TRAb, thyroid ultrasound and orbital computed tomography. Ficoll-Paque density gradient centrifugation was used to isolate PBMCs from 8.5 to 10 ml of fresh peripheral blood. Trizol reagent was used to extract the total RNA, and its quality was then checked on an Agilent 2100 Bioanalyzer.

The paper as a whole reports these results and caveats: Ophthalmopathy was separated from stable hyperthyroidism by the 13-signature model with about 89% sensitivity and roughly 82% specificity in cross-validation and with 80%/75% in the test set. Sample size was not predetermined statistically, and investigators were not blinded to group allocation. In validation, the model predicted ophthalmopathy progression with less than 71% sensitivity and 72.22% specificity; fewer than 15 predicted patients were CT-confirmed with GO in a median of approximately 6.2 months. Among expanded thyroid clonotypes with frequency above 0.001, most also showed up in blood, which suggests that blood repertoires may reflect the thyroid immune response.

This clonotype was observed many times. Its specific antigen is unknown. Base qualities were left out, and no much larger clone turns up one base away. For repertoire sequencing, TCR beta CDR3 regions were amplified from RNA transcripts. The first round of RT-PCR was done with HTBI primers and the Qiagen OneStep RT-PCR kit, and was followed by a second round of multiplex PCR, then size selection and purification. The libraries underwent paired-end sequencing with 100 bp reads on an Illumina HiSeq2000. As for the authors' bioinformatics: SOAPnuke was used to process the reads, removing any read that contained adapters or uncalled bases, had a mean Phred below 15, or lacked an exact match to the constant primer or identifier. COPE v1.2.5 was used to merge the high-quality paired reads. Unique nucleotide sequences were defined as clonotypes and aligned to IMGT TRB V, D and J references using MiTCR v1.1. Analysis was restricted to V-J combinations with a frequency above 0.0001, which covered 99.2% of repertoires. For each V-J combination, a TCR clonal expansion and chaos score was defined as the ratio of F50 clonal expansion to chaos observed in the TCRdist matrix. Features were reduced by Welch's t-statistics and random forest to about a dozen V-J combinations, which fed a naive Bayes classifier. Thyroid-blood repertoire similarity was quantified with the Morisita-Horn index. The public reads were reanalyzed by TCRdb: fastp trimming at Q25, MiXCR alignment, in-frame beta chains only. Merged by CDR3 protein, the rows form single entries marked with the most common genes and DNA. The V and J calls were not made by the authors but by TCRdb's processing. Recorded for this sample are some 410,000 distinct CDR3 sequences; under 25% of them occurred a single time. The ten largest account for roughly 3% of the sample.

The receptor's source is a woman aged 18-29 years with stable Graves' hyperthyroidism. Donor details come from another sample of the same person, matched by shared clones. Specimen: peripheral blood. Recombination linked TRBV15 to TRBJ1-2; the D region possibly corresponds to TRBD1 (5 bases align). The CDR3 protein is CATSRDIRQGRGYTF. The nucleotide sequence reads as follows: TGTGCCACCAGCAGAGATATTAGGCAGGGCCGGGGCTACACCTTC.